What follows are 22 T cell receptor beta chains derived from one specimen sequenced in a study of blood T cell repertoires in COVID-19. Generated by immunoSEQ multiplex PCR, the TCRdb table keeps only in-frame clones and is missing some. Of under 200,000 clones listed, around 86% were seen once; the top ten hold 2.5%. What was sequenced was peripheral blood. The source is a woman older than 75 with COVID-19, enrolled during active disease.

This clone is medium-sized within its sample. V is TRBV6-1 and J is TRBJ1-1; 9 bases map to TRBD1. V lost 3 bases, J lost 3 bases, and 2 bases stayed unmatched. The CDR3 consists of 14 residues. Germline CDR1 is MNHNS and CDR2 is SASEGT. CDR3 in amino acids: CASSEDRGDTEAFF. CDR3 sequence (DNA): TGTGCCAGCAGTGAGGACAGGGGTGACACTGAAGCTTTCTTT.

This chain uses TRBV11-1 with TRBJ2-1, with D possibly TRBD2 on 6 matching bases. This CDR3 contains 14 residues. V lost 2 bases and J lost 6, with 11 bases in between. Germline CDR1 reads SGHAT; CDR2 reads FQDESV (reference sequence). The CDR3 sequence is CASSLRAGTNEQFF. As DNA, the CDR3 is TGTGCCAGCAGCTTAAGGGCGGGAACCAATGAGCAGTTCTTC.

The V call is TRBV3-1 (or the pseudogene TRBV3-2), the J call TRBJ2-1; D call uncertain. CDR3 length: 14 residues. Germline V gene data show CDR1 as LGHDT and CDR2 as YNNKEL (reference sequence). V was shortened by 1 base and J by 10 bases, with 14 bases between the two germline ends. CDR3 amino acids: CASSQGQNRREQFF. CDR3 sequence (DNA): TGTGCCAGCAGCCAAGGCCAAAACCGGCGGGAGCAGTTCTTC.

The chain has TRBV5-6 and TRBJ1-1; tentative D call: TRBD1 (6 bases). CDR1 SGHDT and CDR2 YYEEEE come from the germline V gene. There are 12 residues in the CDR3. V lost 4 bases and J lost 10, with 14 bases in between. CDR3 bases: TGTGCCAGCAGCCCTCGTGGGGGCTCAGCTTTCTTT. Protein product: CASSPRGGSAFF.

The chain combines TRBV6-5 with TRBJ1-4; no reliable D call. The CDR3 extends over 15 amino acids. The V end lost 8 bases, the J end lost 4 bases, and 17 bases lay between the germline ends. CDR1 is MNHEY and CDR2 is SVGAGI in the germline V gene. CDR3 protein: CASGVGNQYNEKLFF. In nucleotides, the CDR3 is TGTGCCAGCGGCGTCGGGAACCAGTATAATGAAAAACTGTTTTTT.

This chain uses TRBV27 with TRBJ2-7, with D possibly matching TRBD1 (6 bases). Trimming left V 7 bases short and J 0 bases short, with 19 bases between. Germline V lookup: CDR1 MNHEY, CDR2 SMNVEV (reference sequence). CDR3 length: 16 amino acids. The CDR3 sequence is CASTSRGRGDSYEQYF. The CDR3 nucleotides read TGTGCCAGCACTAGTCGGGGCAGGGGAGACTCCTACGAGCAGTACTTC.

The chain has TRBV9 and TRBJ2-3, with a weak D call TRBD2 (5 bases). V lost 1 base to trimming and J lost 6 bases, with 18 bases between them. The CDR3 runs 16 residues. In germline, CDR1 is SGDLS, CDR2 YYNGEE. CDR3 amino acids: CASSVNRAAFGDTQYF. The DNA for the CDR3 is TGTGCCAGCAGCGTAAATAGAGCGGCCTTTGGGGATACGCAGTATTTT.

V gene TRBV23-1 combines with J gene TRBJ2-7, with D unclear. TRBV23-1 is given ORF status, its function remaining uncertain. V dropped 3 bases and J dropped 11 bases, with 11 bases sitting between them. The CDR3 totals 11 residues. DNA for the CDR3: TGCGCCAGCAGTCATAGGAGAACCGAGTACTTC. Translated, it gives CASSHRRTEYF.

The chain is built from TRBV6-1 and TRBJ2-7; TRBD1 agrees at 8 bases. Germline trimming cut 2 bases from V and 4 bases from J; bases unmatched to any gene: 4. CDR1 and CDR2 (germline): MNHNS, SASEGT. The CDR3 covers 14 residues. The CDR3 loop is CASSERTGKYEQYF. The CDR3 region has the DNA TGTGCCAGCAGTGAACGGACAGGGAAGTACGAGCAGTACTTC.

The rearrangement uses TRBV2 and TRBJ2-6; 7 nucleotides line up with TRBD1. J lost 0 bases, V lost 8 bases, and 4 bases had no gene match. Per the germline V gene, CDR1 is SNHLY and CDR2 is FYNNEI. The CDR3 runs 15 residues. The CDR3 loop is CASRGQPSGANVLTF. As DNA, the CDR3 is TGTGCCAGCCGGGGACAGCCCTCTGGGGCCAACGTCCTGACTTTC. The entire variable domain, with the rest obtained from reference TRBV2 and TRBJ2-6, is as follows: EPEVTQTPSHQVTQMGQEVILRCVPISNHLYFYWYRQILGQKVEFLVSFYNNEISEKSEIFDDQFSVERPDGSNFTLKIRSTKLEDSAMYFCASRGQPSGANVLTFGAGSRLTVL.

This chain connects TRBV10-3 to TRBJ1-6; D is undetermined. Trimming removed 3 bases from V and 7 bases from J, with 10 bases in between. The CDR3 is 14 residues long. The germline V gene has CDR1 ENHRY and CDR2 SYGVKD. CDR3 protein: CAISETTMNSPLHF. The CDR3 region has the DNA TGTGCCATCAGTGAAACAACGATGAATTCACCCCTCCACTTT.

This clone has just one count. The CDR3 sequence is CASSPRQGDEQYF. DNA for the CDR3: TGTGCCAGCTCACCTAGACAGGGGGACGAGCAGTACTTC. The chain links TRBV18 to TRBJ2-7, with TRBD1 identical over 9 bases. CDR3 length: 13 amino acids. CDR1 is KGHSH and CDR2 is LQKENI in the germline V gene. The J segment lost 5 bases and the V segment lost 3 bases, leaving 2 bases of the junction unmatched. Full variable domain (outside the CDR3, taken from reference TRBV18 and TRBJ2-7): NAGVMQNPRHLVRRRGQEARLRCSPMKGHSHVYWYRQLPEEGLKFMVYLQKENIIDESGMPKERFSAEFPKEGPSILRIQQVVRGDSAAYFCASSPRQGDEQYFGPGTRLTVT.

As regards this clone: The junction and the germline gene differ at one end; a read error may be behind it. The chain recombines TRBV7-8 with TRBJ2-7; the D gene is possibly TRBD1 (5 bases). This CDR3 has 14 amino acids. Germline V gene lookup returns CDR1 SGHVS and CDR2 FQNEAQ. The CDR3 reads CASSTDSFSNEQYF. The CDR3 DNA follows: TGTGCCAGCAGCACCGACAGTTTCTCCAACGAGCAGTACTTC. The complete variable domain, with remaining parts taken from reference TRBV7-8 and TRBJ2-7, reads GAGVSQSPRYKVAKRGQDVALRCDPISGHVSLFWYQQALGQGPEFLTYFQNEAQLDKSGLPSDRFFAERPEGSVSTLKIQRTQQEDSAVYLCASSTDSFSNEQYFGPGTRLTVT.

The V call is TRBV4-2, the J call TRBJ2-3; 14 nucleotides align to TRBD2. CDR1 and CDR2 from the germline V gene are LGHNA and YNFKEQ. CDR3 size: 19 residues. Unmatched junction bases numbered 11, after V lost 3 bases and J lost 3 bases. CDR3 in DNA: TGTGCCAGCAGCCAGGCCGGGACTAGCGGGAGCTATAGGACAGATACGCAGTATTTT. It encodes CASSQAGTSGSYRTDTQYF.

The chain recombines TRBV5-5 with TRBJ1-2; possible D gene TRBD1, 6 bases. Germline CDR1 SGHKS, CDR2 YYEKEE (reference sequence). The V end was cut by 4 bases, the J end by 8 bases, with 21 bases between. The CDR3 runs to 15 residues. The CDR3: CASSIRDNLSWGYTF. CDR3 sequence (DNA): TGTGCCAGCAGCATCCGGGACAACCTCTCTTGGGGCTACACCTTC.

This clone was counted a few times. The chain is built from TRBV28 and TRBJ1-5, with 7 bases fitting TRBD1. The CDR3 totals 14 residues. CDR1 is MDHEN and CDR2 is SYDVKM in the germline V gene. V lost 6 bases and J lost 6; bases outside the gene matches: 8. CDR3 bases: TGTGCCAGCAGCCGACAGGGAGGTAGTCAGCCCCAGCATTTT. Its protein is CASSRQGGSQPQHF.

The CDR3 here is CASSPRGSPPNTEAFF. CDR3 in DNA: TGTGCCAGCAGCCCGCGGGGCTCCCCGCCGAACACTGAAGCTTTCTTT. This chain uses TRBV5-4 with TRBJ1-1; TRBD1 is a possible D gene (5 bases). Per the germline V gene, CDR1 is SGHNT and CDR2 is YYREEE (reference sequence). The V end lost 4 bases, the J end lost 1 base, and 17 bases lay between the germline ends. CDR3 length: 16 residues. The full variable domain, rest sourced from reference TRBV5-4 and TRBJ1-1, is ETGVTQSPTHLIKTRGQQVTLRCSSQSGHNTVSWYQQALGQGPQFIFQYYREEENGRGNFPPRFSGLQFPNYSSELNVNALELDDSALYLCASSPRGSPPNTEAFFGQGTRLTVV.

This chain connects TRBV14 to TRBJ1-3; D is unclear. Trimming removed 1 base at V and 4 bases at J, with 5 bases between. This CDR3 is built from 13 residues. Germline V gives CDR1 SGHDN, CDR2 FVKESK. CDR3 nucleotides: TGTGCCAGCAGCCAAGCATCCGGAAACACCATATATTTT. This sequence encodes CASSQASGNTIYF.

This clone showed up just once. The chain is built from TRBV5-1 and TRBJ1-1; D remains unclear. V shed 0 bases and J shed 1 base, with 13 bases lying between them. Germline CDR1 reads SGHRS; CDR2 reads YFSETQ. This CDR3 is built from 16 residues. The CDR3 reads CASSLGFGSKNTEAFF. In DNA, the CDR3 is TGCGCCAGCAGCTTGGGTTTCGGGAGTAAGAACACTGAAGCTTTCTTT.

This chain joins TRBV19 and TRBJ1-6; D is perhaps TRBD1 (6 bases). CDR1 is LNHDA and CDR2 is SQIVND in the germline V gene (reference sequence). V was trimmed by 6 bases and J by 7 bases, leaving 16 bases between them. The CDR3 is made up of 15 amino acids. The CDR3 loop is CASSGTPLANSPLHF. In DNA, the CDR3 is TGTGCCAGTAGCGGGACACCCTTGGCCAATTCACCCCTCCACTTT. The whole variable domain, remainder taken from reference TRBV19 and TRBJ1-6, is DGGITQSPKYLFRKEGQNVTLSCEQNLNHDAMYWYRQDPGQGLRLIYYSQIVNDFQKGDIAEGYSVSREKKESFPLTVTSAQKNPTAFYLCASSGTPLANSPLHFGNGTRLTVT.

The genes are TRBV5-4 and TRBJ2-3; tentatively, D is TRBD2 (5 bases). The CDR3 is 17 residues long. Germline V lookup: CDR1 SGHNT, CDR2 YYREEE (reference sequence). Trimming removed 4 bases from V and 0 bases from J, with 18 bases in between. The CDR3 reads CASSPGLSQRSTDTQYF. The DNA of the CDR3 is TGTGCCAGCAGCCCGGGGTTGAGTCAGCGGAGCACAGATACGCAGTATTTT.

The chain recombines TRBV5-5 with TRBJ2-3; D might be TRBD1 (6 bases). Germline lookup yields CDR1 SGHKS and CDR2 YYEKEE (reference sequence). The CDR3 loop spans 11 amino acids. Trimming took off 4 bases at V and 7 bases at J, with 7 bases between the two ends. This CDR3 is CASSQGYTQYF. The CDR3 DNA follows: TGTGCCAGCAGCCAGGGGTATACGCAGTATTTT. The variable domain in full, completed from reference TRBV5-5 and TRBJ2-3, reads DAGVTQSPTHLIKTRGQQVTLRCSPISGHKSVSWYQQVLGQGPQFIFQYYEKEERGRGNFPDRFSARQFPNYSSELNVNALLLGDSALYLCASSQGYTQYFGPGTRLTVL.